The 30 T cell receptor beta chains given below trace back to one sample, sequenced in a study of cytomegalovirus exposure and HLA in healthy donors. PCR amplification relied on 60 Vbeta primers (plus 13 Jbeta primers). The protocol was immunoSEQ multiplex PCR, while the TCRdb copy is restricted to in-frame clones and leaves out a portion. The table lists around 160,000 clones, roughly four fifths of them singletons, with about 4% in the top ten. Sequenced input: PBMCs. These receptors came from a man aged 50-59 years in good health and CMV-seropositive.

The chain recombines TRBV5-1 with TRBJ2-2; 14 bases align to TRBD2. From germline, CDR1 is SGHRS and CDR2 YFSETQ. The J segment lost 6 bases and the V segment lost 0 bases, leaving 7 bases of the junction unmatched. This CDR3 has 18 residues. In nucleotides, the CDR3 is TGCGCCAGCAGCTTGGGGACTAGCGGGAGGTCTGACGCCGGGGAGCTGTTTTTT. Translated, it gives CASSLGTSGRSDAGELFF.

The chain joins TRBV28 to TRBJ1-2; 11 positions match TRBD1. The CDR3 spans 14 residues. Germline values: CDR1 MDHEN, CDR2 SYDVKM. V gave up 5 bases and J gave up 4 bases; unmatched junction bases: 3. The CDR3 reads CASSPGTGGYGYTF. CDR3 in DNA: TGTGCCAGCAGTCCCGGGACAGGGGGCTATGGCTACACCTTC.

The V call is TRBV4-1, the J call TRBJ1-1; D unclear. V was pared by 0 bases and J by 3 bases, with 11 bases between. The CDR3 is 15 residues long. CDR1 is MGHRA and CDR2 is YSYEKL in the germline V gene. CDR3 sequence: CASSQDQGAYTEAFF. The DNA of the CDR3 is TGCGCCAGCAGCCAAGATCAAGGAGCGTACACTGAAGCTTTCTTT.

The J gene is TRBJ1-2, the V gene TRBV13; TRBD1 is a possible D gene (6 bases). CDR3 length equals 15 residues. Germline V gene lookup returns CDR1 PRHDT and CDR2 FYEKMQ (reference sequence). V lost 2 bases and J lost 0, with 10 bases in between. DNA for the CDR3: TGTGCCAGCAGCTTAAAGGGGGAATCTAACTATGGCTACACCTTC. Its protein product is CASSLKGESNYGYTF.

This rearrangement joins TRBV5-1 to TRBJ1-5; 7 bases fit TRBD1. The germline CDR1 and CDR2 sequences are SGHRS and YFSETQ. Trimming cost V 4 bases and J 3 bases; bases outside gene matches: 4. The CDR3 runs 14 residues. As DNA, the CDR3 is TGCGCCAGCAGCACTGGACAGGACAATCAGCCCCAGCATTTT. Translation gives CASSTGQDNQPQHF. The variable domain in full, completed from reference TRBV5-1 and TRBJ1-5, reads KAGVTQTPRYLIKTRGQQVTLSCSPISGHRSVSWYQQTPGQGLQFLFEYFSETQRNKGNFPGRFSGRQFSNSRSEMNVSTLELGDSALYLCASSTGQDNQPQHFGDGTRLSIL.

The chain joins TRBV11-2 to TRBJ1-1; D not resolved. This CDR3 contains 15 residues. Germline CDR1 SGHAT, CDR2 FQNNGV. V was trimmed by 5 bases and J by 0 bases, leaving 13 bases between them. The CDR3 region is CASSPQTGMNTEAFF. The DNA for the CDR3 is TGTGCCAGCAGCCCCCAGACGGGTATGAACACTGAAGCTTTCTTT.

The V and J genes are TRBV19 and TRBJ2-7, with 7 nucleotides matching TRBD1. CDR3 length: 14 residues. The germline gives CDR1 LNHDA, CDR2 SQIVND (reference sequence). V dropped 6 bases and J dropped 0; count of bases not matched to a gene: 5. DNA of the CDR3: TGTGCCAGTAGGGCCGACAGGGACTCCTACGAGCAGTACTTC. Its protein product is CASRADRDSYEQYF.

This sequence joins TRBV27 and TRBJ2-5; 7 bases agree with TRBD1. Looked up from germline, CDR1 is MNHEY and CDR2 is SMNVEV (reference sequence). Trimming cost V 4 bases and J 1 base; bases outside gene matches: 6. The CDR3 length is 15 residues. In DNA, the CDR3 is TGTGCCAGCAGTTCGACAAGGACAGGCCAAGAGACCCAGTACTTC. It is translated as CASSSTRTGQETQYF.

The V gene is TRBV15, the J gene TRBJ2-4; TRBD2 matches 8 bases. V shed 1 base, J shed 11 bases, and the junction held 1 base outside the gene matches. The germline CDR1 and CDR2 sequences are LNHNV and YYDKDF (reference sequence). The CDR3 extends over 12 amino acids. The CDR3 region is CATSRVAGLQYF. The CDR3 DNA sequence: TGTGCCACCAGCAGAGTAGCGGGACTTCAGTACTTC.

Concerning this clone itself: It is likely a read error, because the conserved phenylalanine at the end of the CDR3 is missing. The rearrangement links TRBV7-8 to TRBJ2-7; maybe TRBD1 (6 bases). Trimming removed 3 bases from V and 4 bases from J, with 16 bases in between. The V gene's germline CDR1 is SGHVS and CDR2 FQNEAQ. The CDR3 totals 15 residues. The CDR3 DNA is TGTGCCAGCAGCTTTCTGGGGGCGCAGAAGTACGAGCAGTACCTC. It yields the protein CASSFLGAQKYEQYL.

The CDR3 here is CASNGGGTHEQYF. The CDR3, as DNA: TGCGCCAGCAACGGTGGAGGCACGCACGAGCAGTACTTC. The chain carries TRBV5-1 and TRBJ2-7; D may be TRBD2 (5 bases). Germline V lookup: CDR1 SGHRS, CDR2 YFSETQ. The length of the CDR3 is 13 residues. Trimming cost V 6 bases and J 5 bases, with 15 bases left between them.

The genes are TRBV9 and TRBJ2-1, with D possibly matching TRBD2 (7 bases). CDR3 length equals 16 residues. Germline V lookup: CDR1 SGDLS, CDR2 YYNGEE. The V end lost 3 bases, the J end lost 8 bases, and 21 bases lay between the germline ends. CDR3 nucleotide sequence: TGTGCCAGCAGCGCCGAGGGGGGCTCCCGGGGGGATGAGCAGTTCTTC. This gives the protein CASSAEGGSRGDEQFF.

This chain links TRBV28 with TRBJ1-3; 9 bases agree with TRBD1. This CDR3 region has 18 residues. The ends lost 5 bases at V and 2 bases at J; junction bases unmatched: 13. Germline loops: CDR1 MDHEN, CDR2 SYDVKM. Written as DNA, the CDR3 is TGTGCCAGCAGTCCCAGTATGGGGACAGGGAGCCCTGGAAACACCATATATTTT. Its protein product is CASSPSMGTGSPGNTIYF.

V gene TRBV2 combines with J gene TRBJ2-3; D is possibly TRBD2 (6 bases). Germline CDR1 SNHLY, CDR2 FYNNEI. CDR3 length: 14 amino acids. Trimming shortened V by 7 bases and J by 4 bases, and 15 bases separated the two germline ends. This CDR3 reads CASTLYRDSDTQYF. Written as DNA, the CDR3 is TGTGCCAGCACCCTTTACCGGGACTCAGATACGCAGTATTTT.

V and J are TRBV5-1 and TRBJ1-4; possibly TRBD1 for D (5 bases). This CDR3 region has 17 residues. Trimming took off 0 bases at V and 7 bases at J, with 19 bases between the two ends. The germline gives CDR1 SGHRS, CDR2 YFSETQ. DNA of the CDR3: TGCGCCAGCAGCTTGGCGTCCCCAGGGTATGAGAGTGAAAAACTGTTTTTT. Its translation is CASSLASPGYESEKLFF.

The V gene is TRBV5-1, the J gene TRBJ2-7, with 11 nucleotides matching TRBD1. V dropped 3 bases and J dropped 3; count of bases not matched to a gene: 2. Germline V gene sequence: CDR1 SGHRS, CDR2 YFSETQ. The CDR3 spans 14 residues. The CDR3 DNA reads as TGCGCCAGCAGCTGGGGGACAGGGGGCTACGAGCAGTACTTC. Its protein is CASSWGTGGYEQYF.

The chain carries TRBV2 and TRBJ1-1, with D maybe TRBD1 (6 bases). CDR1 SNHLY and CDR2 FYNNEI come from the germline V gene. Trimming removed 8 bases from V and 5 bases from J, with 18 bases in between. CDR3 size: 14 residues. The CDR3 region is CASSPTGIFTEAFF. The CDR3 DNA reads as TGTGCCAGCTCCCCAACAGGGATCTTTACTGAAGCTTTCTTT.

V is TRBV4-1 and J is TRBJ2-1; 9 positions match TRBD2. J gave up 8 bases and V 6 bases, and 14 bases lay outside the gene matches. The germline V gene encodes CDR1 MGHRA and CDR2 YSYEKL. The CDR3 consists of 16 residues. The CDR3 loop reads CASRRSLAGSAHEQFF. The CDR3 DNA follows: TGCGCCAGCAGGCGGAGCCTAGCGGGATCTGCACATGAGCAGTTCTTC.

The J gene is TRBJ1-6, the V gene TRBV30; TRBD1 matches 9 bases. The germline gives CDR1 GTSNPN, CDR2 SVGIG (reference sequence). CDR3 length: 15 residues. The V segment lost 1 base and the J segment 7 bases; nucleotides outside the gene matches: 5. The CDR3 region is CAWSGPGQGNSPLHF. As DNA, the CDR3 is TGTGCCTGGAGTGGTCCGGGACAGGGAAATTCACCCCTCCACTTT. The full variable domain, its missing parts supplied by reference TRBV30 and TRBJ1-6, is SQTIHQWPATLVQPVGSPLSLECTVEGTSNPNLYWYRQAAGRGLQLLFYSVGIGQISSEVPQNLSASRPQDRQFILSSKKLLLSDSGFYLCAWSGPGQGNSPLHFGNGTRLTVT.

CDR3 DNA: TGCGCCAGCAGCCAAGAGTCGCGCGACACCGGGGAGCTGTTTTTT. Protein product: CASSQESRDTGELFF. This chain links TRBV4-1 with TRBJ2-2; D remains ambiguous. The germline gives CDR1 MGHRA, CDR2 YSYEKL. V gave up 0 bases and J gave up 3 bases, with 8 bases separating them. This CDR3 has 15 amino acids.

The chain is built from TRBV5-4 and TRBJ1-3; possibly TRBD1 for D (6 bases). Germline V gene sequence: CDR1 SGHNT, CDR2 YYREEE (reference sequence). V dropped 2 bases and J dropped 3 bases, with 6 bases sitting between them. The CDR3 totals 13 residues. CDR3 in DNA: TGTGCCAGCAGCTTCAGGGGTGGAAACACCATATATTTT. Translated: CASSFRGGNTIYF.

This clone was seen a handful of times. The V call is TRBV27, the J call TRBJ1-2; the D gene is possibly TRBD1 (5 bases). CDR1 is MNHEY and CDR2 is SMNVEV in the germline V gene (reference sequence). The CDR3 runs to 12 residues. V dropped 6 bases and J dropped 7 bases, with 12 bases sitting between them. CDR3 region: CASRASGGGYTF. CDR3 bases: TGTGCCAGCAGAGCCTCCGGGGGTGGCTACACCTTC.

The CDR3 nucleotides read TGTGCCAGCAGCCAGGGACTCCCCAGGGTCGGGGAGCTGTTTTTT. Its translation is CASSQGLPRVGELFF. V usage is TRBV14 and J usage is TRBJ2-2, with D possibly matching TRBD2 (6 bases). Germline V lookup: CDR1 SGHDN, CDR2 FVKESK. V lost 3 bases and J 7 bases, leaving 15 bases between the germline ends. This CDR3 is built from 15 residues.

The chain employs TRBV18 and TRBJ1-1; 8 bases fit TRBD1. Trimming cost V 5 bases and J 6 bases; bases outside gene matches: 11. The CDR3 loop spans 15 amino acids. Per germline, CDR1 KGHSH and CDR2 LQKENI. For the CDR3, the DNA is TGTGCCAGCTCAACCGGACAGGGAGCTAACGCTGAAGCTTTCTTT. This translates into CASSTGQGANAEAFF.

The chain employs TRBV2 and TRBJ2-1, with D uncertain. The V end was cut by 4 bases, the J end by 2 bases, with 12 bases between. Germline V CDR1 and CDR2: SNHLY, FYNNEI. CDR3 length: 15 amino acids. The CDR3 protein is CASSAPANTYNEQFF. The DNA for the CDR3 is TGTGCCAGCAGTGCACCCGCTAATACCTACAATGAGCAGTTCTTC.

This clone was observed a few times. The V and J genes are TRBV2 and TRBJ2-2; D not resolved. Trimming removed 7 bases at V and 7 bases at J, with 10 bases between. Germline-derived CDR1 and CDR2 are SNHLY and FYNNEI. This CDR3 is built from 12 residues. CDR3 coding DNA: TGTGCCAGCACCCAGCACAGCGGGGAGCTGTTTTTT. Translated, it gives CASTQHSGELFF.

The rearrangement links TRBV10-3 to TRBJ2-5, with D perhaps TRBD1 (6 bases). Germline lookup yields CDR1 ENHRY and CDR2 SYGVKD. The ends were cut back, 6 bases at V and 2 bases at J, with 16 bases in the middle. The CDR3 consists of 15 residues. The CDR3: CAISKSSDRQETQYF. DNA for the CDR3: TGTGCCATCAGCAAATCATCGGACAGACAAGAGACCCAGTACTTC.

J is TRBJ2-2 and V is TRBV4-2, with 11 bases that match TRBD2. From germline, CDR1 is LGHNA and CDR2 YNFKEQ. The CDR3 runs 18 residues. Germline trimming cut 0 bases from V and 7 bases from J; bases unmatched to any gene: 10. The CDR3 DNA reads TGTGCCAGCAGCCAAGATGGACTAGCGGGTAATCTGGTCGGGGAGCTGTTTTTT. Translated, it gives CASSQDGLAGNLVGELFF.

This clone was seen more than once but under ten times. The rearrangement joins TRBV6-6 to TRBJ1-1; D is unclear. This CDR3 has 14 amino acids. In germline, CDR1 is MNHNY, CDR2 SVGAGI (reference sequence). V shed 0 bases and J shed 6 bases, with 11 bases lying between them. CDR3 coding DNA: TGTGCCAGCAGTTACTCGTTTTCGGTGCCTGAAGCTTTCTTT. Residues: CASSYSFSVPEAFF.

Here the CDR3 DNA reads TGTGCCAGCAGTGAAGCCCTACCGGGACAACACTATGGCTACACCTTC. It specifies CASSEALPGQHYGYTF. The chain links TRBV6-1 to TRBJ1-2, with TRBD1 as a possible D gene (6 bases). The CDR3 consists of 16 residues. Looked up from germline, CDR1 is MNHNS and CDR2 is SASEGT. V lost 0 bases, J lost 3 bases, and 14 bases lay in between.